The entry below gives a single T cell receptor beta chain sequence along with its context. CDR1 and CDR2 from the germline V gene are SGHTA and FQGNSA. The V and J ends lost 3 bases and 8 bases, in that order; junction bases with no gene match: 10. The length of the CDR3 is 16 residues. TCRdb's copy holds only in-frame clones and misses some; the assay was immunoSEQ multiplex PCR. The data show some 110,000 clones, 85% seen once. This sample was taken from a study of blood T cell repertoires in COVID-19. In the study overall: Samples came from the United States, Italy and Spain, spanning acute and convalescent COVID-19.

The rearrangement joins TRBV7-2 to TRBJ1-2, with 12 nucleotides matching TRBD1. This TCR was sampled from a man between 35 and 55 years old with acute or convalescent COVID-19. The source material was peripheral blood. CDR3 DNA sequence: TGTGCCAGCAGCTTCTCGGGACAGGGGGCGGATGAAGGCTACACCTTC. It codes for CASSFSGQGADEGYTF.